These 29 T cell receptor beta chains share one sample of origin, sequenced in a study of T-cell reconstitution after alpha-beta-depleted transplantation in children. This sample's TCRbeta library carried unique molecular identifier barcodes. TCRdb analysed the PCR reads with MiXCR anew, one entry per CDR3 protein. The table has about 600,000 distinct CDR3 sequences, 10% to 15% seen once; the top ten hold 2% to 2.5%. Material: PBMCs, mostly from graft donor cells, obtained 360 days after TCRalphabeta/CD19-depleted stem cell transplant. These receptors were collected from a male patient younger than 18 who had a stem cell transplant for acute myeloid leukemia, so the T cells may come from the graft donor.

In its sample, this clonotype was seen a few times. CDR3 protein: CASSIGQLETQYF. DNA for the CDR3: TGTGCCAGTAGTATTGGTCAGCTAGAGACCCAGTACTTC. The V call is TRBV19, the J call TRBJ2-5; D uncertain. From germline, CDR1 is LNHDA and CDR2 SQIVND (reference sequence). The CDR3 consists of 13 residues. The V gene lost 3 bases and the J gene lost 4 bases, with 9 bases spanning the gap.

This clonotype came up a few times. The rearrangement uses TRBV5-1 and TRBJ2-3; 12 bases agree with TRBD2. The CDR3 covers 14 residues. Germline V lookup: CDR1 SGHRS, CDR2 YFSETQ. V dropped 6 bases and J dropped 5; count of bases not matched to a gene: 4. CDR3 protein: CASMLGLAGDTQYF. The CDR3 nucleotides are TGCGCCAGCATGTTGGGACTAGCGGGAGATACGCAGTATTTT.

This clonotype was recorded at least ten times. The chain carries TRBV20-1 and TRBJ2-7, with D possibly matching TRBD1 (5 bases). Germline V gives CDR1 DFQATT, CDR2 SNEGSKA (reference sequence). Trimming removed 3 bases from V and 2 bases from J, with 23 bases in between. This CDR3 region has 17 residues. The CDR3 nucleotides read TGCAGTGCTAGGGGTGGCAGGGTGTACACGGATCCCTACGAGCAGTACTTC. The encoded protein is CSARGGRVYTDPYEQYF.

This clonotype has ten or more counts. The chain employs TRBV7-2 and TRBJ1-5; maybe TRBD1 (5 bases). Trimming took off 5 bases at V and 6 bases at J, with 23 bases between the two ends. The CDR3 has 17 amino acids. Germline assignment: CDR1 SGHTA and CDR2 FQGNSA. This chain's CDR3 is CASSTRGTSNGPQPQHF. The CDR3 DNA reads TGTGCCAGCAGCACCCGAGGGACTTCCAATGGCCCTCAGCCCCAGCATTTT.

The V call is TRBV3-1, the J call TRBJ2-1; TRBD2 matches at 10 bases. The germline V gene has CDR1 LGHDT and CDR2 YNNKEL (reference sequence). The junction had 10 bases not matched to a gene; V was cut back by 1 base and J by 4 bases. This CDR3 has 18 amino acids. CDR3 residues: CASSQGEREGPDYNEQFF. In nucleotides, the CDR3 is TGTGCCAGCAGCCAAGGAGAGCGGGAGGGCCCTGATTACAATGAGCAGTTCTTC.

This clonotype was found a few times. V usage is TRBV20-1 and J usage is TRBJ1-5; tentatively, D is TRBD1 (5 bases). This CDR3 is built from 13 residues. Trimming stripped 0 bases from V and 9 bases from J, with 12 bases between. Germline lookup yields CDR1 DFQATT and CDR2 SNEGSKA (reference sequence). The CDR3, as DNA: TGCAGTGCTAGAGATCGGGAGGGGAGGCCCCAGCATTTT. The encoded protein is CSARDREGRPQHF.

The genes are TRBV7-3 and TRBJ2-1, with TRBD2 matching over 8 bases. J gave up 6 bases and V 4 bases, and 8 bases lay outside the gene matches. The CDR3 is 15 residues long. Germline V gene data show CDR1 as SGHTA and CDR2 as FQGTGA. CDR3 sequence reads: CASSSTGREGNEQFF. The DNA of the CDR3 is TGTGCCAGCAGCTCCACTGGTCGGGAGGGCAATGAGCAGTTCTTC. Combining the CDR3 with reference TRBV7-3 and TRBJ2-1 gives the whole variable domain GAGVSQTPSNKVTEKGKYVELRCDPISGHTALYWYRQSLGQGPEFLIYFQGTGAADDSGLPNDRFFAVRPEGSVSTLKIQRTERGDSAVYLCASSSTGREGNEQFFGPGTRLTVL.

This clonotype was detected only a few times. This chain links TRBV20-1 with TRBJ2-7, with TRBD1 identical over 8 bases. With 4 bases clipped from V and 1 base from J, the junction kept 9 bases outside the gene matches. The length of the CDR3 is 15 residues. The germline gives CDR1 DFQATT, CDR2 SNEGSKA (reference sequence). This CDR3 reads CSATSRDRFSYEQYF. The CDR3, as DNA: TGCAGTGCTACCTCCCGGGACAGGTTTTCCTACGAGCAGTACTTC.

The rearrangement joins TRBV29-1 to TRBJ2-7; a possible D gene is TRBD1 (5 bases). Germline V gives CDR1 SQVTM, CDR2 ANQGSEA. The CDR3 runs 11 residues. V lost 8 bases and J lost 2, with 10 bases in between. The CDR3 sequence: CSIVTAYEQYF. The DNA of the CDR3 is TGCAGCATTGTGACAGCCTACGAGCAGTACTTC.

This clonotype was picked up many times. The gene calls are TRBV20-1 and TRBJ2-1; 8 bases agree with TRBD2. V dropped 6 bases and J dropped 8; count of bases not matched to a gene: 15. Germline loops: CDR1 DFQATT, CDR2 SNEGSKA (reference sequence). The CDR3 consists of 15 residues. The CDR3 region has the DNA TGCAGTGCCGTGTCTGTAGCGGGGAGGGTTGATGAGCAGTTCTTC. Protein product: CSAVSVAGRVDEQFF.

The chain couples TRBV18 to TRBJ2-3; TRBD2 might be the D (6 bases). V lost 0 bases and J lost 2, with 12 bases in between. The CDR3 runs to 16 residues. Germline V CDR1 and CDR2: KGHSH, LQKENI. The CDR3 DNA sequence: TGTGCCAGCTCACCACCCCAGCGGGCCGCCACAGATACGCAGTATTTT. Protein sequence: CASSPPQRAATDTQYF.

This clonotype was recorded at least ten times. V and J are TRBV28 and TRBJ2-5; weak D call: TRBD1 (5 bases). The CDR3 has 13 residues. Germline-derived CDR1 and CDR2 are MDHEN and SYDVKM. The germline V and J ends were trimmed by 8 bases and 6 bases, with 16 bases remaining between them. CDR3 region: CASVGATPKTQYF. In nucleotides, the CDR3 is TGTGCCAGCGTTGGGGCTACCCCCAAGACCCAGTACTTC.

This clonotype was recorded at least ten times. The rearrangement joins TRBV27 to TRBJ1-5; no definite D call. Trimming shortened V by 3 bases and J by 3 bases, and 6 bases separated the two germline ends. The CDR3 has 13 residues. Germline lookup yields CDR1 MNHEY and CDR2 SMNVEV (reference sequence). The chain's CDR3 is CASSFYSNQPQHF. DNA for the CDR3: TGTGCCAGCAGTTTCTACTCCAATCAGCCCCAGCATTTT.

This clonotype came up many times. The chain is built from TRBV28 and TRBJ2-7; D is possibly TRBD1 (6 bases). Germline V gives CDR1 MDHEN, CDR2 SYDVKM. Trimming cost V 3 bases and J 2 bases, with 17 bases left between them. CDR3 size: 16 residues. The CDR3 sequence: CASSLGTPSCPYEQYF. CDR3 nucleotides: TGTGCCAGCAGTTTGGGGACACCCAGTTGCCCCTACGAGCAGTACTTC.

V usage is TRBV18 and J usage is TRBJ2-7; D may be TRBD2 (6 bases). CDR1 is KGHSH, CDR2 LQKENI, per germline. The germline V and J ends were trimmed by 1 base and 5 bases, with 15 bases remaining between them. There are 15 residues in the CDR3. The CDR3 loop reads CASSPLTGADHEQYF. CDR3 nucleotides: TGTGCCAGCTCACCACTGACGGGAGCTGACCACGAGCAGTACTTC.

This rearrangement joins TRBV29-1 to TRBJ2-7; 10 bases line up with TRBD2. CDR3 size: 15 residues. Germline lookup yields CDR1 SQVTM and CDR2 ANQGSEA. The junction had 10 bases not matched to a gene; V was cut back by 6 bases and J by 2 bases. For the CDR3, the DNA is TGCAGCGTCAACCTTCTAGCGGGAGCCCCCTACGAGCAGTACTTC. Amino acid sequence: CSVNLLAGAPYEQYF.

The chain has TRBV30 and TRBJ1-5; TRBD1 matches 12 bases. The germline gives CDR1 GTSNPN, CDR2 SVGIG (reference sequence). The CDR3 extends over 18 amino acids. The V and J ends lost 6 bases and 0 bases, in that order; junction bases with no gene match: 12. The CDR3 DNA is TGTGCCTGCAGCGGGACAGGGGGCGCAAAGTATAGCAATCAGCCCCAGCATTTT. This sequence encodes CACSGTGGAKYSNQPQHF.

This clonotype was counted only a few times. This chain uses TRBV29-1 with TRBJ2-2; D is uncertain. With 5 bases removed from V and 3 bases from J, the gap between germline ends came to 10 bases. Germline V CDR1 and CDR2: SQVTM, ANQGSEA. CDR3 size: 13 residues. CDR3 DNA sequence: TGCAGCGTTAGCCTACCCTACACCGGGGAGCTGTTTTTT. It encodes CSVSLPYTGELFF.

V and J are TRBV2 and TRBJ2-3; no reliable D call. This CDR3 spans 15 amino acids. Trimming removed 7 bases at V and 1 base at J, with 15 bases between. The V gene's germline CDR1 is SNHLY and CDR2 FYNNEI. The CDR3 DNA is TGTGCCAGCAAAATTACCCTCGCGGGCACAGATACGCAGTATTTT. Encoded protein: CASKITLAGTDTQYF.

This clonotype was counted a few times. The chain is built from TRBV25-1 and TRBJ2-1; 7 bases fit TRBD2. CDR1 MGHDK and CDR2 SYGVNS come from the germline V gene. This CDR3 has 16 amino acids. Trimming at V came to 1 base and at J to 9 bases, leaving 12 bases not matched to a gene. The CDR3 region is CASSEWAGAQSTEQFF. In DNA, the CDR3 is TGTGCCAGCAGTGAATGGGCGGGAGCTCAGTCCACTGAGCAGTTCTTC.

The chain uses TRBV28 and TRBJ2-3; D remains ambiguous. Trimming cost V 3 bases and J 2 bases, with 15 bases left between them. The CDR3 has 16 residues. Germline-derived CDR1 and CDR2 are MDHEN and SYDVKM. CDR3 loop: CASSFRPGPSTDTQYF. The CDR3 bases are TGTGCCAGCAGTTTCCGACCGGGCCCCTCCACAGATACGCAGTATTTT.

The CDR3 loop reads CASSLSPLNTGELFF. The CDR3 nucleotides read TGTGCCAGCAGCTTATCTCCGCTTAACACCGGGGAGCTGTTTTTT. The chain combines TRBV7-2 with TRBJ2-2; D remains unclear. CDR1 is SGHTA, CDR2 FQGNSA, per germline. The CDR3 runs 15 residues. V dropped 2 bases and J dropped 2 bases, with 9 bases sitting between them.

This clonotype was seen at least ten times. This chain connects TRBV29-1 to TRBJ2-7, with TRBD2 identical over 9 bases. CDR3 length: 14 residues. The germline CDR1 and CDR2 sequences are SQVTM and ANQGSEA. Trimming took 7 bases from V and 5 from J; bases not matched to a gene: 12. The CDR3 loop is CSACGASGIHEQYF. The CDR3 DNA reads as TGCAGCGCCTGTGGTGCTAGCGGGATCCACGAGCAGTACTTC.

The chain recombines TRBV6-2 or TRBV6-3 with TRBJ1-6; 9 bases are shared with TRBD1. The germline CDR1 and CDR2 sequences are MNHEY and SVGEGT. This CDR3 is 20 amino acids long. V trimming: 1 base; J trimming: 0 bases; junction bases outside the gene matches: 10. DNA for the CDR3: TGTGCCAGCAGTTACTATGGACAGGGGTCCTTTAGCTCCTATAATTCACCCCTCCACTTT. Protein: CASSYYGQGSFSSYNSPLHF.

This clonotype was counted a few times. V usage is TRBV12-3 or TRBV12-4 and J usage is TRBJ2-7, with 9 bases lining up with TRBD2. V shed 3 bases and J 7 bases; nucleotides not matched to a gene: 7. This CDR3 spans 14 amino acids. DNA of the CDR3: TGTGCCAGCAGTTTCTTAGCGGGAGACGAGGAGCAGTACTTC. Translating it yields CASSFLAGDEEQYF.

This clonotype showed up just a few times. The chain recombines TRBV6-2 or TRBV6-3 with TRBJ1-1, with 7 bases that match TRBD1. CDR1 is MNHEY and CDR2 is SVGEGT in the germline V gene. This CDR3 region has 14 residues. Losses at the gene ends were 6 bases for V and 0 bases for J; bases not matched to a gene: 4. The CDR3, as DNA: TGTGCCAGCAGGACTACAGGGGTGAACACTGAAGCTTTCTTT. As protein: CASRTTGVNTEAFF.

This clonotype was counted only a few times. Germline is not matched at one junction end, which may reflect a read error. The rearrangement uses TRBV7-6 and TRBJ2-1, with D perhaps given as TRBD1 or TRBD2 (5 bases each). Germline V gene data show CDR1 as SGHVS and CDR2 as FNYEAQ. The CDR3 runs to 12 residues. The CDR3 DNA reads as TGTGCCAGCAGCTTAAGCGCTGGGGGTAGAATCTTC. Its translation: CASSLSAGGRIF.

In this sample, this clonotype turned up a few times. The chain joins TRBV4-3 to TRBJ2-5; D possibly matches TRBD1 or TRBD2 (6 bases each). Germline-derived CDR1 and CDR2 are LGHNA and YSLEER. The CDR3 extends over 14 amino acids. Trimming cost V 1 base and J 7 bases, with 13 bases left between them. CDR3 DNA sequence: TGCGCCAGCAGCCAAGCCCGGGGGCCCTCGACCCAGTACTTC. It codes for CASSQARGPSTQYF.

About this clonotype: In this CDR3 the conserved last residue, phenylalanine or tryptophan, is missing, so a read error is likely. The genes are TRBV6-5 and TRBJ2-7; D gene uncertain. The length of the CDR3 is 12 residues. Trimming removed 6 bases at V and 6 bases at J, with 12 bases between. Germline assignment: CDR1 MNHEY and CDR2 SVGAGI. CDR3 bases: TGTGCCAGCAGCAATTCCCTGGGCGAGCAGTACTAC. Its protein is CASSNSLGEQYY.